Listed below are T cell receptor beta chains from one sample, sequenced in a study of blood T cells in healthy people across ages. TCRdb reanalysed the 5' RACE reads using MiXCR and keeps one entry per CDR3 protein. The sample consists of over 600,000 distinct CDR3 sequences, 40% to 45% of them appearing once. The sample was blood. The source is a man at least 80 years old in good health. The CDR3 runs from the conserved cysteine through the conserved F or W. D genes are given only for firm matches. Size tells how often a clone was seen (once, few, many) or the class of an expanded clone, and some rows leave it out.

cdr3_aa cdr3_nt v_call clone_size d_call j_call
CASTEASGSITQYF TGTGCCAGCACGGAGGCTAGCGGGTCAATAACGCAGTATTTT TRBV7-3 - TRBD2 TRBJ2-3
CASSFPGGYETQYF TGTGCCAGCAGTTTCCCAGGGGGCTACGAGACCCAGTACTTC TRBV28 few TRBD1 TRBJ2-5
CASSPRARGSSLGYTF TGTGCCAGCAGCCCCCGGGCGAGGGGGTCCTCCCTTGGCTACACCTTC TRBV7-2 few - TRBJ1-2
CASSFTLTDEQYF TGTGCCAGCAGCTTTACCCTCACGGACGAGCAGTACTTC TRBV7-9 few - TRBJ2-7
CASSPTGTGTDTQYF TGTGCCAGCTCACCTACCGGGACAGGCACAGATACGCAGTATTTT TRBV18 - TRBD1 TRBJ2-3
CSARSPQRGIGEKLFF TGCAGTGCTAGATCTCCCCAGAGGGGAATAGGCGAAAAACTGTTTTTT TRBV20-1 - - TRBJ1-4
CASSQDYGTSTYNEQFF TGTGCCAGCAGCCAAGATTATGGGACTAGCACCTACAATGAGCAGTTCTTC TRBV14 once TRBD2 TRBJ2-1
CASSLIGQGAMNTEAFF TGTGCCAGCAGCTTAATCGGACAGGGAGCAATGAACACTGAAGCTTTCTTT TRBV7-6 few TRBD1 TRBJ1-1
CSARDNGLRETQYF TGCAGTGCTAGAGATAATGGACTTCGGGAGACCCAGTACTTC TRBV20-1 - - TRBJ2-5
CSAMPQTGTTEAFF TGCAGTGCCATGCCTCAGACAGGGACGACTGAAGCTTTCTTT TRBV20-1 few TRBD1 TRBJ1-1
CASSLWLGLAKNIQYF TGTGCCAGCAGCTTGTGGCTCGGGCTAGCCAAAAACATTCAGTACTTC TRBV11-2 - - TRBJ2-4
CASSPLGRAGVPHEQYF TGTGCCAGCAGCCCCTTAGGCCGGGCGGGAGTTCCCCACGAGCAGTACTTC TRBV3-1 - TRBD2 TRBJ2-7
CSVGIEDSDGYTF TGCAGCGTTGGTATTGAGGACAGTGATGGCTACACCTTC TRBV29-1 - - TRBJ1-2
CSAEIPGQGHEDTQYF TGCAGTGCCGAAATCCCGGGACAGGGTCATGAAGATACGCAGTATTTT TRBV20-1 - TRBD1 TRBJ2-3
CASSDSGTGRHNEQFF TGTGCCAGCAGTGATAGCGGGACAGGGAGACACAATGAGCAGTTCTTC TRBV6-4 few - TRBJ2-1
CASSHTGGEINIQYF TGTGCCAGCAGCCACACAGGGGGCGAGATTAACATTCAGTACTTC TRBV14 - TRBD1 TRBJ2-4
CASGSQGAYEQFF TGTGCCAGCGGCTCACAGGGGGCCTATGAGCAGTTCTTC TRBV7-2 - TRBD1 TRBJ2-1
CASSLMSSLGYEQYF TGCGCCAGCAGCTTGATGTCCAGTTTGGGCTACGAGCAGTACTTC TRBV5-1 - - TRBJ2-7
CASSSAVRESETQYF TGTGCCAGCAGCTCAGCGGTCCGGGAATCAGAGACCCAGTACTTC TRBV9 - - TRBJ2-5
CASSDDLGAAYTDTQYF TGTGCCAGCAGCGACGATTTGGGGGCGGCCTACACAGATACGCAGTATTTT TRBV9 - - TRBJ2-3
CSALLGWGQPQHF TGCAGCGCCCTGCTCGGATGGGGTCAGCCCCAGCATTTT TRBV29-1 few - TRBJ1-5
CASSEVRNKNIQYF TGTGCCAGCAGTGAAGTTAGAAACAAAAACATTCAGTACTTC TRBV25-1 - - TRBJ2-4
CAGRQTGDSYEQYF TGTGCCGGCAGACAGACAGGGGACTCCTACGAGCAGTACTTC TRBV2 - TRBD1 TRBJ2-7
CASSKIGQGAGTNYGYTF TGTGCCAGCAGCAAAATCGGACAGGGGGCCGGGACTAACTATGGCTACACCTTC TRBV21-1 few - TRBJ1-2
CASSPRASGNNERFF TGTGCTAGCAGCCCTAGGGCGAGCGGGAACAATGAGCGGTTCTTC TRBV7-7 - TRBD2 TRBJ2-1
CASSLGGGRGWEQFF TGTGCCAGCAGCTTAGGCGGGGGCCGGGGATGGGAGCAGTTCTTC TRBV7-6 - - TRBJ2-1
CAIRRVNEQYF TGTGCCATTCGCCGGGTCAATGAGCAGTACTTC TRBV10-3 - - TRBJ2-7
CASSPDGLGLTDTQYF TGTGCCAGCAGCCCCGACGGACTAGGTCTCACAGATACGCAGTATTTT TRBV6-1 few TRBD2 TRBJ2-3
CASSPPSGSLYNEQFF TGCGCCAGCAGCCCCCCTAGCGGAAGCCTCTACAATGAGCAGTTCTTC TRBV5-1 many TRBD2 TRBJ2-1
CASSLVAGISTGELFF TGTGCCAGCAGCTTAGTGGCGGGAATAAGCACCGGGGAGCTGTTTTTT TRBV7-2 - - TRBJ2-2
CASSQGRVRYEQYF TGTGCCAGCAGCCAGGGCAGGGTTCGGTACGAGCAGTACTTC TRBV3-1 - - TRBJ2-7